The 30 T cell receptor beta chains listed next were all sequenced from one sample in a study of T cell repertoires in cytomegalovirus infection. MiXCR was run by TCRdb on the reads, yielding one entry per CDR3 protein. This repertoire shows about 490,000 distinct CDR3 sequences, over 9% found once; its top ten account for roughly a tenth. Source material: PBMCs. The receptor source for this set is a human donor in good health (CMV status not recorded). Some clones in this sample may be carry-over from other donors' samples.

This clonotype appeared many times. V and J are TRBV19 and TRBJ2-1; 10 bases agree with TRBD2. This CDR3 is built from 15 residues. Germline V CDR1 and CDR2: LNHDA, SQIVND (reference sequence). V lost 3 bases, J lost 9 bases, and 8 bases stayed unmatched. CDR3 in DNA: TGTGCCAGTAGTATTTCGTCTAGCGGGAGAGGTGAGCAGTTCTTC. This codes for CASSISSSGRGEQFF.

Written as DNA, the CDR3 is TGTGCCTCCAAGGGACTAGCGGGAGAAAATACCCAGTACTTC. Encoded protein: CASKGLAGENTQYF. The chain couples TRBV30 to TRBJ2-5; 14 bases are a match to TRBD2. V lost 7 bases and J lost 8; bases outside the gene matches: 9. This CDR3 is built from 14 residues. CDR1 is GTSNPN and CDR2 is SVGIG in the germline V gene (reference sequence).

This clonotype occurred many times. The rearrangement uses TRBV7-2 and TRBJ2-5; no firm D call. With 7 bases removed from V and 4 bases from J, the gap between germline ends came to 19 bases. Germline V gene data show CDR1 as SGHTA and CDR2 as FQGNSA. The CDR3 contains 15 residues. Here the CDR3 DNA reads TGTGCCAGCACCCATAGTGGCAACCGAGGAGAGACCCAGTACTTC. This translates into CASTHSGNRGETQYF. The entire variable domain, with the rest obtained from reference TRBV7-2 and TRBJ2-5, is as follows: GAGVSQSPSNKVTEKGKDVELRCDPISGHTALYWYRQSLGQGLEFLIYFQGNSAPDKSGLPSDRFSAERTGGSVSTLTIQRTQQEDSAVYLCASTHSGNRGETQYFGPGTRLLVL.

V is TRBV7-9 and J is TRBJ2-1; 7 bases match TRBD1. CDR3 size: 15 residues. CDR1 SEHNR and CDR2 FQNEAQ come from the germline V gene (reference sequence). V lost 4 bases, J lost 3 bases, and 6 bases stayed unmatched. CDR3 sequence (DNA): TGTGCCAGCAGCTCAATGGGACAGAACTACAATGAGCAGTTCTTC. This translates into CASSSMGQNYNEQFF.

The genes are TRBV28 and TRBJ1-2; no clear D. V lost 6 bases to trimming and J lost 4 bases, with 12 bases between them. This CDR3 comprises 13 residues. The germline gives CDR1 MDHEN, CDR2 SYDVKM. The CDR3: CASRPGRSYGYTF. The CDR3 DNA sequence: TGTGCCAGCAGACCTGGACGGAGCTATGGCTACACCTTC.

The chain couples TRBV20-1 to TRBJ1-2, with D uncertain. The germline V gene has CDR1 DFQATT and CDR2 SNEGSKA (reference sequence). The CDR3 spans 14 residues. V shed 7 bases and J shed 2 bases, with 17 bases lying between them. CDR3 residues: CSVRDQTRNYGYTF. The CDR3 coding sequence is TGCAGTGTCCGAGATCAAACACGAAACTATGGCTACACCTTC.

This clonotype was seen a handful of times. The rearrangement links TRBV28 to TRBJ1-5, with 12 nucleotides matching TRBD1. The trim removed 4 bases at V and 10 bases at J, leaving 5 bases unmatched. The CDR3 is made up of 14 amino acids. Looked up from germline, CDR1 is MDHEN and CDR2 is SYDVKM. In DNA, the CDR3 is TGTGCCAGCAGTTCGGGACAGGGGGCCGGACCCCAGCATTTT. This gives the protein CASSSGQGAGPQHF. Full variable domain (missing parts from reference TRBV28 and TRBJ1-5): DVKVTQSSRYLVKRTGEKVFLECVQDMDHENMFWYRQDPGLGLRLIYFSYDVKMKEKGDIPEGYSVSREKKERFSLILESASTNQTSMYLCASSSGQGAGPQHFGDGTRLSIL.

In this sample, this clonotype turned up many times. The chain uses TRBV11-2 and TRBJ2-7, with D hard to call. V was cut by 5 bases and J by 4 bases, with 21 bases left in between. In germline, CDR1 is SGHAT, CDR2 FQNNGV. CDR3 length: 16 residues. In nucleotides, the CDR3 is TGTGCCAGCAGCATCGAAACTCCACTCCCCTTATACGAGCAGTACTTC. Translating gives CASSIETPLPLYEQYF.

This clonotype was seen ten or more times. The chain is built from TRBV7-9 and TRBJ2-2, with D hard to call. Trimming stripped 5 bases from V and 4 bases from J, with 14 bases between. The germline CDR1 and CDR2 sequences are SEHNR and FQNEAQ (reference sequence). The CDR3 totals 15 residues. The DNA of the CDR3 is TGTGCCAGCAGCCCTTCGACCAGCACCACCGGGGAGCTGTTTTTT. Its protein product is CASSPSTSTTGELFF.

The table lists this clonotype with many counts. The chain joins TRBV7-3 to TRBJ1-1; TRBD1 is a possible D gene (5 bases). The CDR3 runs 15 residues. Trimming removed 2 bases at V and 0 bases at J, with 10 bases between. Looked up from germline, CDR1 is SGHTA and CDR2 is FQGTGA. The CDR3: CASSLYGGVNTEAFF. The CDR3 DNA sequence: TGTGCCAGCAGCTTATACGGGGGTGTGAACACTGAAGCTTTCTTT.

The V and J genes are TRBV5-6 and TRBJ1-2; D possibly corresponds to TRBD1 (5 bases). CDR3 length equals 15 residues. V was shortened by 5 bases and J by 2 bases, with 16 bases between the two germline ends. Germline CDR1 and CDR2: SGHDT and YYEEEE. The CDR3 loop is CASRGTMAGNYGYTF. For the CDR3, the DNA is TGTGCCAGCAGGGGGACGATGGCGGGGAACTATGGCTACACCTTC.

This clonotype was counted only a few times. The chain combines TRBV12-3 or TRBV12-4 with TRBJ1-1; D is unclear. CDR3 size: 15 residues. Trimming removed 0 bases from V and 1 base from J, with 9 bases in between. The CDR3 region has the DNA TGTGCCAGCAGTTTAGCGAGGGCAGGGAACACTGAAGCTTTCTTT. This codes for CASSLARAGNTEAFF.

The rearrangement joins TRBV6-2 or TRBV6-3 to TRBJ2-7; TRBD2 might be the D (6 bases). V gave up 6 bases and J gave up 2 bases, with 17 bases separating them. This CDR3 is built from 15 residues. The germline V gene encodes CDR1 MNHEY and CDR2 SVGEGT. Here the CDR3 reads CASSSPAGRAYEQYF. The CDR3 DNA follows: TGTGCCAGCAGCTCCCCAGCGGGCCGCGCCTACGAGCAGTACTTC.

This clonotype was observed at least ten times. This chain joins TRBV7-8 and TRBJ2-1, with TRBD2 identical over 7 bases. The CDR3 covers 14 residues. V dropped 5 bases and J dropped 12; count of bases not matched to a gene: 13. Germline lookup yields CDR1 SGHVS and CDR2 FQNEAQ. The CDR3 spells CASSADPGLGLQFF. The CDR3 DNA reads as TGTGCCAGCAGCGCAGACCCCGGACTAGGTCTGCAGTTCTTC. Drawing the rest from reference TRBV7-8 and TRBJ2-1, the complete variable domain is GAGVSQSPRYKVAKRGQDVALRCDPISGHVSLFWYQQALGQGPEFLTYFQNEAQLDKSGLPSDRFFAERPEGSVSTLKIQRTQQEDSAVYLCASSADPGLGLQFFGPGTRLTVL.

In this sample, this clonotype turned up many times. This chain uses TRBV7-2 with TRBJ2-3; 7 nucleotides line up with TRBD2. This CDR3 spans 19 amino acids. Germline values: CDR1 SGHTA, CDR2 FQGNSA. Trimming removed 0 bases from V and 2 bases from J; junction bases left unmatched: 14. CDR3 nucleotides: TGTGCCAGCAGCTTAGCGCGTTTGAAGCGGGGTCCCGCCACAGATACGCAGTATTTT. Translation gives CASSLARLKRGPATDTQYF.

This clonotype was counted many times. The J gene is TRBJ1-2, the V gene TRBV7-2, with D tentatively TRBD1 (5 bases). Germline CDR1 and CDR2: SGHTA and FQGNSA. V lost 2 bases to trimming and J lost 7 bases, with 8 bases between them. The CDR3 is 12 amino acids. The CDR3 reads CASSLQGGGYTF. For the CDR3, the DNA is TGTGCCAGCAGCTTACAGGGTGGTGGCTACACCTTC.

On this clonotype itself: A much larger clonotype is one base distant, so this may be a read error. In nucleotides, the CDR3 is TGCGGTGCTAGAGTTCCCCATGGAGTCACCGGGGAGCTGTTTTTT. It yields the protein CGARVPHGVTGELFF. The rearrangement joins TRBV20-1 to TRBJ2-2; D not resolved. CDR1 and CDR2 from the germline V gene are DFQATT and SNEGSKA (reference sequence). This CDR3 is 15 amino acids long.

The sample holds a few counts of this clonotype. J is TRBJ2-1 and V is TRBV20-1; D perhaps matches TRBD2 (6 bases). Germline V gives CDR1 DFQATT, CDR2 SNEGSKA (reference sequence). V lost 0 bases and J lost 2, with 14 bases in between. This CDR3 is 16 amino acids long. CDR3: CSARDTQPGAYNEQFF. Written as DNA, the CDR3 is TGCAGTGCTAGAGATACCCAGCCGGGGGCCTACAATGAGCAGTTCTTC.

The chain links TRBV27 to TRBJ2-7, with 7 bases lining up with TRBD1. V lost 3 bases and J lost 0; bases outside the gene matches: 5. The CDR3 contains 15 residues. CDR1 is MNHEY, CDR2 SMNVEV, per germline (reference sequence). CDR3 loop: CASSFADRSSYEQYF. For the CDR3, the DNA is TGTGCCAGCAGTTTTGCGGACAGGAGCTCCTACGAGCAGTACTTC.

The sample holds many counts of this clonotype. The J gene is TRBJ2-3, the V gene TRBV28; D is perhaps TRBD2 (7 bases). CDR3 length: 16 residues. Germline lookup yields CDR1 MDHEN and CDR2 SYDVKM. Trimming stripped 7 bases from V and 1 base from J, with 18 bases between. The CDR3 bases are TGTGCCAGCACTCCCCTGGGAGGGGGAGGCACAGATACGCAGTATTTT. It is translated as CASTPLGGGGTDTQYF.

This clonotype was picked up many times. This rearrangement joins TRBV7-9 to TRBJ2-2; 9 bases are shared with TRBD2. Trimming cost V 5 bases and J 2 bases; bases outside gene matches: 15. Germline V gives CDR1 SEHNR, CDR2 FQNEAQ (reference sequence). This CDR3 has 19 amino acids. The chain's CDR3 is CASSLRLSGGPLNTGELFF. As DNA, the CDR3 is TGTGCCAGCAGCCTCCGACTCAGCGGGGGGCCCCTTAACACCGGGGAGCTGTTTTTT.

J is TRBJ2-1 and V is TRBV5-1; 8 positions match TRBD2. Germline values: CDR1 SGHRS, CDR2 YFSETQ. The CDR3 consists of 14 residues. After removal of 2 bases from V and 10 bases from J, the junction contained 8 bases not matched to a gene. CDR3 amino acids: CASSLSGSGPEQFF. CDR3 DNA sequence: TGCGCCAGCAGCTTAAGCGGGAGTGGGCCCGAGCAGTTCTTC.

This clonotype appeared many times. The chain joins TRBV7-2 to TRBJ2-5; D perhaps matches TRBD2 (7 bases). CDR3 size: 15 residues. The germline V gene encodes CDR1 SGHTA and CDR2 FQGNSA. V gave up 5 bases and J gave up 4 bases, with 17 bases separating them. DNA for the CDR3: TGTGCCAGCAGCCCAATAGGGAGGGGGGGAGAGACCCAGTACTTC. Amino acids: CASSPIGRGGETQYF.

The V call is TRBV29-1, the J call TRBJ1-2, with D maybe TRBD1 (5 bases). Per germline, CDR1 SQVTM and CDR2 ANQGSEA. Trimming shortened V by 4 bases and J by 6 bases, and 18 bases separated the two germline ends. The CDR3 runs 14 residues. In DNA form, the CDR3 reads TGCAGCGTTGGGCCAGAAGGAGGGACCCATGGCTACACCTTC. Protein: CSVGPEGGTHGYTF. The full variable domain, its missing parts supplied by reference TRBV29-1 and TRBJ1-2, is SAVISQKPSRDICQRGTSLTIQCQVDSQVTMMFWYRQQPGQSLTLIATANQGSEATYESGFVIDKFPISRPNLTFSTLTVSNMSPEDSSIYLCSVGPEGGTHGYTFGSGTRLTVV.

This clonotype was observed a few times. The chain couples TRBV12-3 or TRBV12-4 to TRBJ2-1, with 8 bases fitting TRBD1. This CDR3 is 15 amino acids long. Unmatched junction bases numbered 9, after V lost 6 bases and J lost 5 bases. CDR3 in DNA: TGTGCCAGCAGGGACAGGGACCAGATTAACAATGAGCAGTTCTTC. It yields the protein CASRDRDQINNEQFF.

The CDR3 is CSARDHGQGLRLYNSPLHF. DNA for the CDR3: TGCAGTGCTAGAGATCACGGACAGGGCCTACGACTCTATAATTCACCCCTCCACTTT. The chain has TRBV20-1 and TRBJ1-6, with 8 nucleotides matching TRBD1. This CDR3 comprises 19 residues. Germline trimming cut 0 bases from V and 3 bases from J; bases unmatched to any gene: 13. Germline assignment: CDR1 DFQATT and CDR2 SNEGSKA (reference sequence).

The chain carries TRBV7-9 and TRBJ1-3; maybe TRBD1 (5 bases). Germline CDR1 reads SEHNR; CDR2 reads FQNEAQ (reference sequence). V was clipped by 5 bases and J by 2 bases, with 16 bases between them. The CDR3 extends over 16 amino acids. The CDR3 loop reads CASSNNGRGTGNTIYF. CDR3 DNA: TGTGCCAGCAGCAATAACGGCCGGGGGACTGGAAACACCATATATTTT.

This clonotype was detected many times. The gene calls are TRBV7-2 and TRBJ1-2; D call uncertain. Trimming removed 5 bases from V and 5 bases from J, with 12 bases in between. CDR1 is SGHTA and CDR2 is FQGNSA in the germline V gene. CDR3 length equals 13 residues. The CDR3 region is CASSPDLGYGYTF. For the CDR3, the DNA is TGTGCCAGCAGCCCCGACCTAGGGTATGGCTACACCTTC.

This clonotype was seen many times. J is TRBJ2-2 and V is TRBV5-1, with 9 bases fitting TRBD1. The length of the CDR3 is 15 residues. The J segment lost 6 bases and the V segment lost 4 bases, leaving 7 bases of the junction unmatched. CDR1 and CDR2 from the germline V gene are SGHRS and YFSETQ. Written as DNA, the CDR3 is TGCGCCAGCAGCCGGGGGACAGGGACCGCCGGGGAGCTGTTTTTT. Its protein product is CASSRGTGTAGELFF.

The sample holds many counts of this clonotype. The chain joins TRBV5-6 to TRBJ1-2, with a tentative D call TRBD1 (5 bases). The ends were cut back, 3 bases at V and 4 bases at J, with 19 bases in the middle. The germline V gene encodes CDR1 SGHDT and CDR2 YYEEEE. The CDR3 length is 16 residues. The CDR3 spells CASSSQWGLRGYGYTF. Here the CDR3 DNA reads TGTGCCAGCAGCTCTCAATGGGGCCTCAGAGGCTATGGCTACACCTTC.